This is a list of T cell receptor beta chains from one sample in a study of response to subunit inactivated influenza vaccine. TCRdb redid the calling of the RT-PCR reads with MiXCR, one entry per CDR3 protein. This table holds 450,000 to 600,000 distinct CDR3 sequences, 6% to 9% found once. The source was PBMCs from blood, collected roughly 24 months after vaccination. Source of these receptors: a man between 50 and 70 years old who received an inactivated influenza vaccine. Both conserved end residues are part of each CDR3. The order of the fields is D gene, V gene, J gene, clone size, CDR3 DNA, CDR3 protein. The D gene is left open where the match is weak. Expanded clones are given a class, and other clones once, few, many or no size at all.

D: .; V: TRBV12-3/TRBV12-4; J: TRBJ2-5; size: many; DNA: TGTGCCAGCAGTCCTTCAGCGGGAGAGACCCAGTACTTC; CDR3: CASSPSAGETQYF
D: .; V: TRBV10-3; J: TRBJ2-7; size: few; DNA: TGTGCCATCAGTGAGTCGAGAGTTGGCGGAGGGGCCTACGAGCAGTACTTC; CDR3: CAISESRVGGGAYEQYF
D: TRBD1; V: TRBV15; J: TRBJ1-6; size: few; DNA: TGTGCCACCAGCAGGGATACGGACAGGGCTTCACCCCTCCACTTT; CDR3: CATSRDTDRASPLHF
D: .; V: TRBV9; J: TRBJ2-2; size: few; DNA: TGTGCCAGCAGCGGCCTCGGACACTCCGGGGAGCTGTTTTTT; CDR3: CASSGLGHSGELFF
D: .; V: TRBV13; J: TRBJ2-2; size: few; DNA: TGTGCCAGCAGCTTAAGTTCAACCCCGGACACCGGGGAGCTGTTTTTT; CDR3: CASSLSSTPDTGELFF
D: TRBD1; V: TRBV7-9; J: TRBJ2-7; size: .; DNA: TGTGCCAGCAGCAACAAACTCAGGGGGCCTTCCTACGAGCAGTACTTC; CDR3: CASSNKLRGPSYEQYF
D: .; V: TRBV20-1; J: TRBJ1-1; size: .; DNA: TGCAGTGCGCGACCGGGACACCTGAACACTGAAGCTTTCTTT; CDR3: CSARPGHLNTEAFF
D: .; V: TRBV6-2/TRBV6-3; J: TRBJ2-5; size: .; DNA: TGTGCCAGCAGTCACCCTGCCAGGGGAGAGACCCAGTACTTC; CDR3: CASSHPARGETQYF
D: TRBD2; V: TRBV11-1; J: TRBJ2-3; size: few; DNA: TGTGCCACGAAAACGCTCACCGGGACTAGCGGGGGGCCCACAGATACGCAGTATTTT; CDR3: CATKTLTGTSGGPTDTQYF
D: TRBD1; V: TRBV7-8; J: TRBJ2-7; size: .; DNA: TGTGCCAGCAGCTTATGGGACAGGGCATCCGAGCAGTACTTC; CDR3: CASSLWDRASEQYF
D: TRBD2; V: TRBV20-1; J: TRBJ2-7; size: .; DNA: TGCAGTGCTAGGGGGACTAGCGGGAGTCGTTTACCCTACGAGCAGTACTTC; CDR3: CSARGTSGSRLPYEQYF
D: .; V: TRBV6-5; J: TRBJ2-7; size: .; DNA: TGTGCCAGCACCGGTCCCTCCTACGAGCAGTACTTC; CDR3: CASTGPSYEQYF
D: TRBD1; V: TRBV12-3/TRBV12-4; J: TRBJ2-1; size: .; DNA: TGTGCCAGCAGTCCTAGACAGGGGGCGCGTAATGAGCAGTTCTTC; CDR3: CASSPRQGARNEQFF
D: .; V: TRBV12-3/TRBV12-4; J: TRBJ2-6; size: .; DNA: TGTGCCAGCAGTTTCACATCCTCTGGGGCCAACGTCCTGACTTTC; CDR3: CASSFTSSGANVLTF
D: TRBD1; V: TRBV2; J: TRBJ2-3; size: many; DNA: TGTGCCAGCAGTGAAGCGGGACAGGGGACAGATACGCAGTATTTT; CDR3: CASSEAGQGTDTQYF
D: .; V: TRBV5-1; J: TRBJ2-1; size: few; DNA: TGCGCCAGCAGTATATTTGACAATGAGCAGTTCTTC; CDR3: CASSIFDNEQFF
D: TRBD2; V: TRBV14; J: TRBJ2-1; size: many; DNA: TGTGCCAGCAGCCAGCTGACTAGCGGATCTTACAATGAGCAGTTCTTC; CDR3: CASSQLTSGSYNEQFF
D: .; V: TRBV27; J: TRBJ1-2; size: .; DNA: TGTGCCAGCAGCTCCCTAGGGAACGATGGCTACACCTTC; CDR3: CASSSLGNDGYTF
D: TRBD2; V: TRBV20-1; J: TRBJ2-1; size: .; DNA: TGCAGTGCTGTCCCTGGTAGCGGGAGGGGACCTTACAATGAGCAGTTCTTC; CDR3: CSAVPGSGRGPYNEQFF
D: TRBD1; V: TRBV4-1; J: TRBJ1-1; size: .; DNA: TGCGCCAGCAGCCAATGGCAGGGGGGCACTGAAGCTTTCTTT; CDR3: CASSQWQGGTEAFF
D: .; V: TRBV7-2; J: TRBJ1-2; size: few; DNA: TGTGCCAGCAGCTTAGGGGGCAGGGGCTATGGCTACACCTTC; CDR3: CASSLGGRGYGYTF
D: TRBD2; V: TRBV20-1; J: TRBJ2-7; size: many; DNA: TGCAGTCCACCACCCTCACTACTAGCGGGAGGGCCGGGGGGTAGGTACTACGAGCAGTACTTC; CDR3: CSPPPSLLAGGPGGRYYEQYF
D: .; V: TRBV18; J: TRBJ2-5; size: few; DNA: TGTGCCACCTCTCCCAGGGGACAAGAGACCCAGTACTTC; CDR3: CATSPRGQETQYF
D: .; V: TRBV4-1; J: TRBJ2-2; size: many; DNA: TGCGCCAGCAGCCAAGATTCCCCCGGGGAGCTGTTTTTT; CDR3: CASSQDSPGELFF
D: .; V: TRBV20-1; J: TRBJ2-1; size: many; DNA: TGCAGTGCTCCAACAATTAATAATGAGCAGTTCTTC; CDR3: CSAPTINNEQFF
D: .; V: TRBV7-2; J: TRBJ1-5; size: few; DNA: TGTGCCAGCAGCTTAGCGGGTACAGGCCGCAATCAGCCCCAGCATTTT; CDR3: CASSLAGTGRNQPQHF
D: .; V: TRBV20-1; J: TRBJ2-3; size: .; DNA: TGCAGTGCCAGTAGCCTGAGCGGAGCCCCAGATACGCAGTATTTT; CDR3: CSASSLSGAPDTQYF
D: .; V: TRBV3-1; J: TRBJ2-5; size: few; DNA: TGTGCCAGCAGCCAAGCGGACTTCCAAGAGACCCAGTACTTC; CDR3: CASSQADFQETQYF
D: TRBD1; V: TRBV10-2; J: TRBJ2-7; size: few; DNA: TGCGCCAGCAGTAAAGGACAGGGGGTTCGAGAGCAGTACTTC; CDR3: CASSKGQGVREQYF
D: .; V: TRBV12-3/TRBV12-4; J: TRBJ1-2; size: many; DNA: TGTGCCAGCAGCCCAACAGCGGGCTATGGCTACACCTTC; CDR3: CASSPTAGYGYTF
D: .; V: TRBV6-5; J: TRBJ1-1; size: .; DNA: TGTGCCAGCAGTTACGGTCCCTGGCAGGACCGGGCGAGGAACACTGAAGCTTTCTTT; CDR3: CASSYGPWQDRARNTEAFF
D: .; V: TRBV2; J: TRBJ2-7; size: many; DNA: TGTGCCAGCAACCCTGGGGGCGGTTCCTACGAGCAGTACTTC; CDR3: CASNPGGGSYEQYF
D: TRBD2; V: TRBV5-1; J: TRBJ2-3; size: many; DNA: TGCGCCAGCAGCCTGGGACTAGCGGGAGGGTTGAGCACAGATACGCAGTATTTT; CDR3: CASSLGLAGGLSTDTQYF
D: .; V: TRBV9; J: TRBJ2-2; size: many; DNA: TGTGCCAGCAGCGTATACGGGATCGTCACCGGGGAGCTGTTTTTT; CDR3: CASSVYGIVTGELFF
D: .; V: TRBV20-1; J: TRBJ2-7; size: many; DNA: TGCAGTGCTAGAGGTGGGGGGGGCCCCTACGAGCAGTACTTC; CDR3: CSARGGGGPYEQYF
D: .; V: TRBV3-1; J: TRBJ2-7; size: many; DNA: TGTGCCAGCAGCCCCCGGGGTAGCGGACCTTCCTACGAGCAGTACTTC; CDR3: CASSPRGSGPSYEQYF
D: .; V: TRBV2; J: TRBJ1-2; size: .; DNA: TGTGCCAGCAGTGAAGAACCCCTTAGGGGCTATGGCTACACCTTC; CDR3: CASSEEPLRGYGYTF
D: TRBD2; V: TRBV4-2; J: TRBJ2-2; size: few; DNA: TGTGCCAGCAGCGCCCGGACTAGCGGGAGTGCGATCGGGGAGCTGTTTTTT; CDR3: CASSARTSGSAIGELFF
D: .; V: TRBV20-1; J: TRBJ1-1; size: many; DNA: TGCAGTGCTAATCCCCCGACAGGACCTCTTGAAGCTTTCTTT; CDR3: CSANPPTGPLEAFF
D: .; V: TRBV4-3; J: TRBJ2-2; size: few; DNA: TGCGCCAGCAGCCAAGCCGGGACCTCACCCCCCGGGGAGCTGTTTTTT; CDR3: CASSQAGTSPPGELFF
D: TRBD1; V: TRBV6-2/TRBV6-3; J: TRBJ1-4; size: .; DNA: TGTGCCAGCAGTTACCCCACGACAGGGCGTGAAAAACTGTTTTTT; CDR3: CASSYPTTGREKLFF
D: .; V: TRBV15; J: TRBJ2-3; size: many; DNA: TGTGCCACCAGCAGAGCGGTAAGGGTCACAGATACGCAGTATTTT; CDR3: CATSRAVRVTDTQYF
D: .; V: TRBV29-1; J: TRBJ2-7; size: many; DNA: TGCAGCGTTGAAGATCAGACCTACGAGCAGTACTTC; CDR3: CSVEDQTYEQYF
D: .; V: TRBV18; J: TRBJ2-1; size: .; DNA: TGTGCCAGCTCCTTCGGCTATCTTGTGGGCTCGGTGCAGTTCTTC; CDR3: CASSFGYLVGSVQFF
D: .; V: TRBV6-1; J: TRBJ2-3; size: few; DNA: TGTGCCAGCCGGCGGGACTTTAGCACAGATACGCAGTATTTT; CDR3: CASRRDFSTDTQYF
D: TRBD1; V: TRBV6-1; J: TRBJ1-2; size: many; DNA: TGTGCCAGCGGAATATCAGGGGGCCAACAGGGCTACACCTTC; CDR3: CASGISGGQQGYTF
D: TRBD2; V: TRBV12-3/TRBV12-4; J: TRBJ2-7; size: few; DNA: TGTGCCAGCAGCACCTACTTAGCGGGGGGGCCCTACGAGCAGTACTTC; CDR3: CASSTYLAGGPYEQYF
D: .; V: TRBV20-1; J: TRBJ2-7; size: few; DNA: TGCAGTGCCGAACAAATCAACGAGCAGTACTTC; CDR3: CSAEQINEQYF
D: TRBD2; V: TRBV3-1; J: TRBJ2-5; size: few; DNA: TGTGCCAGCCAAAAAAGACTAGCGGGGGAGACCCAGTACTTC; CDR3: CASQKRLAGETQYF
D: .; V: TRBV20-1; J: TRBJ1-5; size: few; DNA: TGCAGTGCTAGGTCCGGGTCGGTAGGCAATCAGCCCCAGCATTTT; CDR3: CSARSGSVGNQPQHF
D: .; V: TRBV9; J: TRBJ2-3; size: many; DNA: TGTGCCAGCAGCCCTCTGGGGGCAACTAGCACAGATACGCAGTATTTT; CDR3: CASSPLGATSTDTQYF
D: .; V: TRBV5-1; J: TRBJ2-3; size: many; DNA: TGCGCCAGCAGCTTAACCGGGACGGGCACAGATACGCAGTATTTT; CDR3: CASSLTGTGTDTQYF
D: .; V: TRBV27; J: TRBJ1-2; size: few; DNA: TGTGCCAGCAGTCCCGACAGGAATGGCTACACCTTC; CDR3: CASSPDRNGYTF
D: .; V: TRBV28; J: TRBJ2-4; size: few; DNA: TGTGCCAGCAGTTCACCTGGCGGGACCTTAAACATTCAGTACTTC; CDR3: CASSSPGGTLNIQYF
D: TRBD1; V: TRBV20-1; J: TRBJ2-5; size: many; DNA: TGCAGTGCTGGGGACAGGGGGCTGGTAGAGACCCAGTACTTC; CDR3: CSAGDRGLVETQYF
D: .; V: TRBV20-1; J: TRBJ2-3; size: many; DNA: TGCAGTGCTAGGGGTGGACCCACAGATACGCAGTATTTT; CDR3: CSARGGPTDTQYF
D: .; V: TRBV24-1; J: TRBJ2-2; size: few; DNA: TGTGCCACCAGCCCCTATGGGAACACCGGGGAGCTGTTTTTT; CDR3: CATSPYGNTGELFF
D: .; V: TRBV7-2; J: TRBJ2-5; size: .; DNA: TGTGCCAGCAGCTTTGTCCAGGGCCGGGAGACCCAGTACTTC; CDR3: CASSFVQGRETQYF
D: .; V: TRBV6-5; J: TRBJ2-3; size: many; DNA: TGTGCCAGCAGTTTCCCCGGGGCACCAGATACGCAGTATTTT; CDR3: CASSFPGAPDTQYF
D: .; V: TRBV7-2; J: TRBJ2-1; size: many; DNA: TGTGCCAGCAGCTCCCAGGGCTATGAGCAGTTCTTC; CDR3: CASSSQGYEQFF